A selection of T cell receptor beta chains follows, all from one sample in a study of response to subunit inactivated influenza vaccine. MiXCR, run by TCRdb on the RT-PCR reads, gives a single entry per CDR3 protein. This sample has a few hundred thousand distinct CDR3 sequences, with less than 15% found just once. The source material was PBMCs from blood, sampled about 12 days after vaccination. These TCRs come from a man aged 50 to 59 who received an inactivated influenza vaccine. Both conserved end residues are part of each CDR3. A D gene is named only where the DNA matches it firmly. Size is omitted from some rows. Given values are once, few, many or a class for expanded clones.

V gene	clone size	J gene	D gene	CDR3 DNA	CDR3 protein
TRBV5-1	once	TRBJ2-5	-	TGCGCCAGCAGCTTGGGGTCAGGGAACGTGGAGACCCAGTACTTC	CASSLGSGNVETQYF
TRBV12-3/TRBV12-4	many	TRBJ1-6	TRBD1	TGTGCCAGCAGTCTGGGACAGGATAATTCACCCCTCCACTTT	CASSLGQDNSPLHF
TRBV4-3	many	TRBJ1-6	TRBD1	TGCGCCAGCAGCCAAGTTGGGACAGTAAATTCACCCCTCCACTTT	CASSQVGTVNSPLHF
TRBV4-2	-	TRBJ2-5	-	TGTGCCAGCAGCCAAGGAGGCAGCGGGCTCTACCAAGAGACCCAGTACTTC	CASSQGGSGLYQETQYF
TRBV7-2	many	TRBJ1-5	-	TGTGCCAGCAGCTTAGGGCCTAGCAATCAGCCCCAGCATTTT	CASSLGPSNQPQHF
TRBV5-1	-	TRBJ2-2	-	TGCGCCAGCAGCTTGGCCATTGGCGGGGGCCGCACCGGGGAGCTGTTTTTT	CASSLAIGGGRTGELFF
TRBV29-1	few	TRBJ2-5	-	TGCAGCGTCGCTACGGGGCGAATGGGAGAGACCCAGTACTTC	CSVATGRMGETQYF
TRBV20-1	few	TRBJ2-2	-	TGCAGTGCTACAAAGCGAGACACCGGGGAGCTGTTTTTT	CSATKRDTGELFF
TRBV5-1	many	TRBJ2-1	TRBD2	TGCGCCAGCAGCGGAAGACTAGCGGGAGGGCTGAATGAGCAGTTCTTC	CASSGRLAGGLNEQFF
TRBV12-3/TRBV12-4	few	TRBJ2-7	TRBD1	TGTGCCAGCAGTTTCAGGGGGCCGAGTCGTTACGAGCAGTACTTC	CASSFRGPSRYEQYF
TRBV5-8	-	TRBJ1-1	-	TGTGCCATCAGCTTGGAGACGAACACTGAAGCTTTCTTT	CAISLETNTEAFF
TRBV29-1	-	TRBJ2-3	TRBD2	TGCAGCGTTGAATCGGGGGGAGATACGCAGTATTTT	CSVESGGDTQYF
TRBV20-1	-	TRBJ2-1	TRBD2	TGCAGTGCTAGGGCCCCGACTAGCGGGAATCTCTACAATGAGCAGTTCTTC	CSARAPTSGNLYNEQFF
TRBV7-3	-	TRBJ2-1	TRBD1	TGTGCCAGCAGCTACAGGGGCGACCAAGACAATGAGCAGTTCTTC	CASSYRGDQDNEQFF
TRBV5-6	few	TRBJ2-1	TRBD2	TGTGCCAGCAGCCCGGGAGCGGGAGACTCCTACAATGAGCAGTTCTTC	CASSPGAGDSYNEQFF
TRBV4-1	-	TRBJ2-2	TRBD2	TGCGCCAGCAGCCAAGGATCCGGGGGGATAAACACCGGGGAGCTGTTTTTT	CASSQGSGGINTGELFF
TRBV20-1	few	TRBJ1-1	TRBD1	TGCAGTGCTAGAGATCCGGCAGGGGGTAGCACTGAAGCTTTCTTT	CSARDPAGGSTEAFF
TRBV12-3/TRBV12-4	-	TRBJ1-1	-	TGTGCCAGCGGGTCCCGCGCGCGAGGGTTTGGGAACACTGAAGCTTTCTTT	CASGSRARGFGNTEAFF
TRBV5-1	-	TRBJ1-5	TRBD1	TGCGCCAGCAGCTTCGGGACAGGGGGCCAAAATCAGCCCCAGCATTTT	CASSFGTGGQNQPQHF
TRBV6-5	many	TRBJ1-4	-	TGTGCCAGCAGTTACTCGAAGGTCCCAGGGACTAATGAAAAACTGTTTTTT	CASSYSKVPGTNEKLFF
TRBV28	-	TRBJ2-7	TRBD2	TGTGCCAGCGGCGGGACTAGCGTCTTCGAGCAGTACTTC	CASGGTSVFEQYF
TRBV7-6	-	TRBJ2-2	TRBD2	TGTGCCAGCAGCTTAGTAAGAGCGGGGCACGCGAACACCGGGGAGCTGTTTTTT	CASSLVRAGHANTGELFF
TRBV5-1	-	TRBJ2-1	TRBD1	TGCGCCAGCAGCTTCTGGGGACAGGACTCCTACAATGAGCAGTTCTTC	CASSFWGQDSYNEQFF
TRBV6-1	-	TRBJ1-2	-	TGTGCCAGCAGTGAAGTGGGACAATATGGCTACACCTTC	CASSEVGQYGYTF
TRBV7-6	few	TRBJ1-2	TRBD1	TGTGCCAGCAGCCCACGACAGGGGGGCTATGGCTACACCTTC	CASSPRQGGYGYTF
TRBV7-8	-	TRBJ2-7	-	TGTGCCAGCACCCCGTCTTCGGTCCTAAGAAACGAGCAGTACTTC	CASTPSSVLRNEQYF
TRBV7-2	-	TRBJ2-3	-	TGTGCCAGCAGCAGAGCTGGGGGGAAGACAGATACGCAGTATTTT	CASSRAGGKTDTQYF
TRBV6-5	few	TRBJ1-2	-	TGTGCCAGCAGTTACTGGGCAGGGGAAGGAGGCTATGGCTACACCTTC	CASSYWAGEGGYGYTF
TRBV9	-	TRBJ1-4	-	TGTGCCAGCAGCGAGGCCCTATATGGAAAACTGTTTTTT	CASSEALYGKLFF
TRBV10-3	few	TRBJ1-2	-	TGTGCCATCAGTGAAGGTATAATTCTCCCGGCCCGAACTAACTATGGCTACACCTTC	CAISEGIILPARTNYGYTF
TRBV5-1	-	TRBJ1-2	-	TGCGCCAGCAGCTTTTTGGGGCCGGATGGCTACACCTTC	CASSFLGPDGYTF
TRBV20-1	few	TRBJ1-2	-	TGCAGTGCTTTTCAGGGAACGACTAACTATGGCTACACCTTC	CSAFQGTTNYGYTF
TRBV29-1	-	TRBJ2-7	-	TGCAGCGTTGAAACCCCAGGGGCCTATGGTAAGCAGTACTTC	CSVETPGAYGKQYF
TRBV4-1	-	TRBJ2-1	-	TGCGCCAGCAGCCAACAGCAGGGTGGGGAGCAGTTCTTC	CASSQQQGGEQFF
TRBV10-2	many	TRBJ2-2	-	TGCGCCAGCAGTGAGTCGAAGCTTTGGGAATTGAACACCGGGGAGCTGTTTTTT	CASSESKLWELNTGELFF
TRBV12-3/TRBV12-4	few	TRBJ1-5	-	TGTGCCAGCAGCGCCCATGGAGGGCAGCCCCAGCATTTT	CASSAHGGQPQHF
TRBV7-9	few	TRBJ1-2	-	TGTGCCAGCAGCGTTCCGGGCCCAAAAGGCTACACCTTC	CASSVPGPKGYTF
TRBV20-1	-	TRBJ2-1	TRBD2	TGCAGTGCTAGGTTTAGCGGGAGGGGGAGCTCCTACAATGAGCAGTTCTTC	CSARFSGRGSSYNEQFF
TRBV18	few	TRBJ1-1	TRBD1	TGTGCCAGCTCACAAATACAGGGGGTGAACACTGAAGCTTTCTTT	CASSQIQGVNTEAFF
TRBV20-1	few	TRBJ2-7	-	TGCAGTGCTAGAAGGGCAGAATTCTCCTACGAGCAGTACTTC	CSARRAEFSYEQYF
TRBV6-4	few	TRBJ2-1	TRBD2	TGTGCCAGCAGTCGACTAGCGGGAGGGTCTGTTGCCGTTCCCTCCTACAATGAGCAGTTCTTC	CASSRLAGGSVAVPSYNEQFF
TRBV18	few	TRBJ1-5	-	TGTGCCAGCTCACCGGGGGCGAGTCAGCCCCAGCATTTT	CASSPGASQPQHF
TRBV4-3	few	TRBJ2-1	TRBD2	TGCGCCAGCAGCCAGATCCCGGGACTAGAAATTCCTGATGAGCAGTTCTTC	CASSQIPGLEIPDEQFF
TRBV7-9	few	TRBJ2-1	-	TGTGCCAGCAGCTCTCTCGGAGGGCTGAATGAGCAGTTCTTC	CASSSLGGLNEQFF
TRBV29-1	-	TRBJ2-5	TRBD2	TGCAGCGTTGGTTTCGGGAGGGGGGAGACCCAGTACTTC	CSVGFGRGETQYF
TRBV9	-	TRBJ2-7	TRBD1	TGTGCCAGCAGCGGTGGGACAGGCCCCTACGAGCAGTACTTC	CASSGGTGPYEQYF